These T cell receptor beta chains were read from a single sample in a study of T-cell reconstitution after alpha-beta-depleted transplantation in children. TCRdb independently ran MiXCR on the PCR reads; one entry per CDR3 protein. The sample holds hundreds of thousands of distinct CDR3 sequences, more than 10% seen once. The material sequenced was PBMCs from the stem cell graft donor, taken from the stem cell graft. These receptors all come from a human donor who donated a stem cell graft to a child with acute lymphoblastic leukemia. CDR3s include the opening cysteine and the closing phenylalanine or tryptophan. The order of the fields is D gene, V gene, clone size, J gene, CDR3 protein, CDR3 DNA. D genes are given only for firm matches. Some rows have no size entry. The others give once, few or many, or a class for an expanded clone.

TRBD1	TRBV20-1	many	TRBJ2-5	CSARPPGQGGETQYF	TGCAGTGCTAGACCTCCGGGACAGGGAGGAGAGACCCAGTACTTC
-	TRBV18	many	TRBJ2-7	CASSTVTYEQYF	TGTGCCAGCTCAACAGTAACCTACGAGCAGTACTTC
-	TRBV7-9	many	TRBJ2-7	CASSSGAGQIYEQYF	TGTGCCAGCAGTTCAGGGGCCGGACAGATCTACGAGCAGTACTTC
-	TRBV6-1	many	TRBJ2-2	CASREDLTGELFF	TGTGCCAGCAGGGAGGACCTCACCGGGGAGCTGTTTTTT
-	TRBV28	many	TRBJ2-7	CASSLLGDGPYEQYF	TGTGCCAGCAGTCTCCTGGGAGACGGCCCTTACGAGCAGTACTTC
-	TRBV15	many	TRBJ2-3	CATSRDIDTQYF	TGTGCCACCAGCAGAGATATAGATACGCAGTATTTT
TRBD1	TRBV20-1	-	TRBJ2-6	CSARVSGQGTSGANVLTF	TGCAGTGCTAGAGTCTCGGGACAGGGTACGAGCGGGGCCAACGTCCTGACTTTC
-	TRBV4-2	-	TRBJ1-5	CASSWAGKVQPQHF	TGTGCCAGCTCTTGGGCAGGGAAGGTTCAGCCCCAGCATTTT
TRBD1	TRBV28	many	TRBJ2-5	CASSSPTGEETQYF	TGTGCCAGCAGTTCCCCGACAGGGGAAGAGACCCAGTACTTC
-	TRBV3-1	many	TRBJ2-7	CASSQTSSALSYEQYF	TGTGCCAGCAGCCAAACGAGCAGCGCGCTCTCCTACGAGCAGTACTTC
-	TRBV4-3	once	TRBJ2-2	CASSQAAPSADTGELFF	TGCGCCAGCAGCCAAGCGGCCCCTAGCGCAGACACCGGGGAGCTGTTTTTT
TRBD1	TRBV19	many	TRBJ2-7	CASMKGQGYYEQYF	TGTGCCAGTATGAAGGGACAGGGATATTACGAGCAGTACTTC
TRBD1	TRBV7-2	-	TRBJ2-5	CASSGKPGTGGLETQYF	TGTGCCAGCAGCGGTAAACCCGGGACAGGGGGCTTGGAGACCCAGTACTTC
-	TRBV12-3/TRBV12-4	many	TRBJ1-5	CASSLASGLNQPQHF	TGTGCCAGCAGTTTAGCGTCAGGTCTGAATCAGCCCCAGCATTTT
-	TRBV5-1	many	TRBJ2-1	CASSSTDYSYNEQFF	TGCGCCAGCAGCTCGACTGATTACTCTTACAATGAGCAGTTCTTC
-	TRBV10-3	many	TRBJ2-5	CAISERNQGETQYF	TGTGCCATCAGTGAAAGGAACCAGGGAGAGACCCAGTACTTC
-	TRBV4-2	many	TRBJ2-3	CASSQYDASTDTQYF	TGTGCCAGCAGCCAATATGATGCCTCCACAGATACGCAGTATTTT
TRBD1	TRBV5-5	many	TRBJ1-2	CASSLGTAYGYTF	TGTGCCAGCAGCTTAGGGACAGCCTATGGCTACACCTTC
-	TRBV15	many	TRBJ2-1	CATSRDWGPGNEQFF	TGTGCCACCAGCAGAGATTGGGGGCCCGGAAATGAGCAGTTCTTC
-	TRBV6-4	-	TRBJ2-4	CATRGRGGGIQYF	TGTGCCACTCGTGGCAGGGGGGGTGGCATTCAGTACTTC
TRBD1	TRBV12-3/TRBV12-4	many	TRBJ1-5	CASSPGQVYQPQHF	TGTGCCAGCAGTCCGGGACAGGTCTACCAGCCCCAGCATTTT
TRBD1	TRBV5-6	many	TRBJ2-7	CASSPLGQDSYEQYF	TGTGCCAGCAGCCCACTCGGACAGGACTCCTACGAGCAGTACTTC
TRBD1	TRBV7-2	many	TRBJ1-4	CASSPDRGSEKLFF	TGTGCCAGCAGCCCGGACAGGGGGAGTGAAAAACTGTTTTTT
-	TRBV5-4	many	TRBJ2-6	CASSLNAARPGEFIRSGANVLTF	TGTGCCAGCAGCTTGAATGCGGCCCGGCCAGGGGAATTTATACGCTCTGGGGCCAACGTCCTGACTTTC
TRBD1	TRBV20-1	many	TRBJ1-5	CSARRGRTQPQHF	TGCAGTGCCCGCAGGGGGAGGACTCAGCCCCAGCATTTT
-	TRBV28	-	TRBJ2-3	CSSSLSSTDTQYF	TGTTCCAGCAGTTTGTCTAGCACAGATACGCAGTATTTT
TRBD2	TRBV7-7	many	TRBJ2-5	CASSFSGGDTVETQYF	TGTGCTAGCAGCTTCTCTGGGGGGGATACAGTGGAGACCCAGTACTTC
-	TRBV28	many	TRBJ1-1	CASRYRSIPEAFF	TGTGCCAGCAGATACCGTTCCATCCCTGAAGCTTTCTTT
TRBD1	TRBV7-9	many	TRBJ2-7	CASSWTGNEQYF	TGTGCCAGCAGCTGGACAGGGAACGAGCAGTACTTC
-	TRBV11-2	few	TRBJ2-5	CASSLRWEQGERQETQYF	TGTGCCAGCAGCTTACGGTGGGAACAGGGCGAGAGACAAGAGACCCAGTACTTC
TRBD1	TRBV28	many	TRBJ2-7	CASSFARGNEQYF	TGTGCCAGCAGTTTCGCCAGGGGGAACGAGCAGTACTTC
-	TRBV20-1	many	TRBJ2-7	CSARDGLSYEQYF	TGCAGTGCTAGAGACGGGTTATCCTACGAGCAGTACTTC
-	TRBV7-2	-	TRBJ2-1	CASSLAGVGVYNEQFF	TGTGCCAGCAGCTTAGCAGGGGTTGGGGTTTACAATGAGCAGTTCTTC
-	TRBV3-1	-	TRBJ2-3	CASSQVVLDTDTQYF	TGTGCCAGCAGCCAAGTTGTCCTAGACACAGATACGCAGTATTTT
-	TRBV12-3/TRBV12-4	many	TRBJ1-1	CASRSTEQGPEAFF	TGTGCCAGCAGGAGCACTGAACAGGGACCTGAAGCTTTCTTT
TRBD2	TRBV7-2	many	TRBJ2-5	CASSPARGGGARETQYF	TGTGCCAGCAGCCCTGCTCGTGGCGGGGGGGCCCGAGAGACCCAGTACTTC
TRBD2	TRBV20-1	few	TRBJ2-7	CSARHTAGTSGRSTYEQYF	TGCAGTGCTAGACATACCGCCGGGACTAGCGGGAGGTCAACCTACGAGCAGTACTTC
TRBD2	TRBV5-6	many	TRBJ2-2	CASSARTSGRSGELFF	TGTGCCAGCAGCGCAAGGACTAGCGGGAGATCCGGGGAGCTGTTTTTT
-	TRBV29-1	many	TRBJ2-2	CSVTTGVTGELFF	TGCAGCGTAACTACGGGAGTCACCGGGGAGCTGTTTTTT
-	TRBV18	many	TRBJ1-3	CASSPWGLAGNTIYF	TGTGCCAGCTCACCGTGGGGGCTGGCTGGAAACACCATATATTTT
-	TRBV7-7	many	TRBJ2-1	CASSSGAGEQFF	TGTGCCAGCAGCTCAGGGGCTGGTGAGCAGTTCTTC
-	TRBV10-3	few	TRBJ1-1	CAIQGRLEAFF	TGTGCCATCCAGGGCAGGCTAGAAGCTTTCTTT
TRBD1	TRBV7-2	few	TRBJ1-2	CASSLSLGQGYGYTF	TGTGCCAGCAGCTTATCCCTTGGACAGGGCTATGGCTACACCTTC
-	TRBV12-3/TRBV12-4	many	TRBJ2-7	CASSDISYEQYF	TGTGCCAGCAGTGACATCTCCTACGAGCAGTACTTC
-	TRBV6-1	few	TRBJ2-1	CASTLRPENEQFF	TGTGCCAGCACCCTAAGACCAGAAAATGAGCAGTTCTTC
-	TRBV20-1	many	TRBJ1-1	CSARDAGDYMNTEAFF	TGCAGTGCTAGAGATGCGGGGGACTACATGAACACTGAAGCTTTCTTT
TRBD2	TRBV28	many	TRBJ2-1	CASRLSGTSSYNEQFF	TGTGCCAGCAGACTTAGCGGGACTAGCTCCTACAATGAGCAGTTCTTC
-	TRBV7-8	many	TRBJ2-1	CASSLGREQFF	TGTGCCAGCAGCTTAGGAAGGGAGCAGTTCTTC
-	TRBV11-1	-	TRBJ2-5	CASSLRVRETQYF	TGTGCCAGCAGCTTAAGGGTCAGAGAGACCCAGTACTTC
-	TRBV10-3	many	TRBJ2-7	CAISESRDRTYEQYF	TGTGCCATCAGTGAGTCGAGGGACCGAACCTACGAGCAGTACTTC
TRBD2	TRBV29-1	many	TRBJ2-2	CSVYSVRASGPAGELFF	TGCAGCGTTTACTCCGTCCGGGCTAGCGGGCCGGCCGGGGAGCTGTTTTTT
-	TRBV18	many	TRBJ2-2	CASSQERLGTYATGELFF	TGTGCCAGCTCACAAGAAAGATTAGGGACGTATGCCACCGGGGAGCTGTTTTTT
-	TRBV19	-	TRBJ2-3	CASSPPSGFTDTQYF	TGTGCCAGTAGTCCCCCGAGCGGATTCACAGATACGCAGTATTTT
TRBD1	TRBV27	many	TRBJ2-7	CASSSPGTGYYEQYF	TGTGCCAGCAGTTCTCCAGGGACAGGGTATTACGAGCAGTACTTC